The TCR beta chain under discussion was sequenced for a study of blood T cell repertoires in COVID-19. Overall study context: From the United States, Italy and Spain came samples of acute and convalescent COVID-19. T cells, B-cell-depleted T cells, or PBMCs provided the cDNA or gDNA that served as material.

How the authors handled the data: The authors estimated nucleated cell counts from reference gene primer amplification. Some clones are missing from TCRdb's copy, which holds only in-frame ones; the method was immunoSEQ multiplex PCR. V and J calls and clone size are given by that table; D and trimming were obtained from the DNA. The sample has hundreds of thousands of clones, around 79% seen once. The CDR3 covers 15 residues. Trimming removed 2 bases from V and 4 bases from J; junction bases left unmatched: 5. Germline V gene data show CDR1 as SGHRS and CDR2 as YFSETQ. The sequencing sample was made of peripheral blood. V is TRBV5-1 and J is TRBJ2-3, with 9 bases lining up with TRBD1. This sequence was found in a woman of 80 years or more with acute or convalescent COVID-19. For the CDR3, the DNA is TGCGCCAGCAGCTTACGACAGGGGGGAGCAGATACGCAGTATTTT. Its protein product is CASSLRQGGADTQYF.